A single sample gave rise to the 6 T cell receptor beta chains below, sequenced in a study of cytomegalovirus exposure and HLA in healthy donors. This PCR relied on a set of 60 Vbeta primers and 13 Jbeta primers. Clones were read by immunoSEQ multiplex PCR, and TCRdb kept only the in-frame ones, dropping some. The table shows 130,000 or so clones, with roughly 66% occurring only once. Material: PBMCs. These TCRs come from a woman aged 55-70 years in good health and CMV-seronegative.

J is TRBJ2-1 and V is TRBV7-2; 8 nucleotides align to TRBD2. Germline CDR1 is SGHTA and CDR2 is FQGNSA. With 0 bases clipped from V and 11 bases from J, the junction kept 3 bases outside the gene matches. This CDR3 has 13 residues. CDR3 DNA: TGTGCCAGCAGCTTAGCGACTAGCGCAAAGCAGTTCTTC. Amino acid sequence: CASSLATSAKQFF.

This clone has more than one count but fewer than ten. CDR3 region: CASSWSGGAGTGELFF. In nucleotides, the CDR3 is TGTGCCAGCAGTTGGAGCGGGGGGGCTGGCACCGGGGAGCTGTTTTTT. The rearrangement joins TRBV7-2 to TRBJ2-2; TRBD2 matches at 10 bases. Germline V gene data show CDR1 as SGHTA and CDR2 as FQGNSA. The CDR3 spans 16 residues. V lost 6 bases, J lost 4 bases, and 8 bases stayed unmatched.

The CDR3 DNA follows: TGTGCCAGCAGCCTTTACGGGGAGTACTATGGCTACACCTTC. Translated: CASSLYGEYYGYTF. This sequence joins TRBV7-3 and TRBJ1-2; D remains unclear. V was trimmed by 5 bases and J by 3 bases, leaving 13 bases between them. Germline V CDR1 and CDR2: SGHTA, FQGTGA. The CDR3 sequence is 14 residues long.

This clone was seen a few times. The chain employs TRBV7-9 and TRBJ2-5, with 9 positions matching TRBD1. Germline CDR1 SEHNR, CDR2 FQNEAQ (reference sequence). The CDR3 sequence is 14 residues long. J lost 1 base, V lost 4 bases, and 1 base had no gene match. Here the CDR3 reads CASSWGQGQETQYF. CDR3 DNA sequence: TGTGCCAGCAGCTGGGGACAGGGCCAAGAGACCCAGTACTTC.

This chain connects TRBV11-2 to TRBJ2-5, with TRBD1 identical over 9 bases. The CDR3 is made up of 16 amino acids. J lost 3 bases, V lost 6 bases, and 11 bases had no gene match. From germline, CDR1 is SGHAT and CDR2 FQNNGV. The CDR3 loop is CASSRGGTGREETQYF. CDR3 nucleotides: TGTGCCAGCAGTCGAGGGGGGACAGGGCGGGAAGAGACCCAGTACTTC.

The chain has TRBV6-6 and TRBJ1-5; TRBD1 aligns across 10 bases. The V and J ends lost 5 bases and 5 bases, in that order; junction bases with no gene match: 6. The CDR3 contains 15 residues. Germline-derived CDR1 and CDR2 are MNHNY and SVGAGI (reference sequence). The CDR3: CASSPGTGVYQPQHF. The DNA of the CDR3 is TGTGCCAGCAGTCCCGGGACAGGGGTATATCAGCCCCAGCATTTT.